This entry is about one T cell receptor (beta chain). This sample is drawn from a study of T cell responses to AZD1222 COVID-19 vaccine. This CDR3 is 15 amino acids long. Between the trimmed V and J ends, which lost 1 base and 0 bases, there was a span of 10 bases. The V gene's germline CDR1 is SNHLY and CDR2 FYNNEI. TCRdb's copy holds only in-frame clones and misses some; the assay was immunoSEQ multiplex PCR. In the table there are 200,000 to 250,000 clones, less than 95% of which are singletons. This receptor was obtained from an adult who received the MenACWY meningococcal vaccine as a control. The sample in question was peripheral blood, obtained 28 days after the second dose of the MenACWY control vaccine. The chain couples TRBV2 to TRBJ2-7, with D perhaps assigned TRBD1 or TRBD2 (5 bases each). CDR3 bases: TGTGCCAGCAGTGAAGGGTCGGGACGCTCCTACGAGCAGTACTTC. Protein sequence: CASSEGSGRSYEQYF.